This T cell receptor beta chain was found in a study of blood T cell repertoires in COVID-19. Clones were sequenced by immunoSEQ multiplex PCR, and TCRdb holds only the in-frame ones, with some missing. The table shows a few hundred thousand clones, with roughly 86% occurring only once. The sample consisted of peripheral blood. The clonotype comes from a woman in her fifties or sixties with acute or convalescent COVID-19.

CDR3 nucleotide sequence: TGTGCCAGCAGCTTCGGAGTTGGTGGAAACACCATATATTTT. It yields the protein CASSFGVGGNTIYF. The V gene is TRBV11-2, the J gene TRBJ1-3; no definite D call. V lost 3 bases to trimming and J lost 3 bases, with 9 bases between them. This CDR3 comprises 14 residues. In germline, CDR1 is SGHAT, CDR2 FQNNGV.